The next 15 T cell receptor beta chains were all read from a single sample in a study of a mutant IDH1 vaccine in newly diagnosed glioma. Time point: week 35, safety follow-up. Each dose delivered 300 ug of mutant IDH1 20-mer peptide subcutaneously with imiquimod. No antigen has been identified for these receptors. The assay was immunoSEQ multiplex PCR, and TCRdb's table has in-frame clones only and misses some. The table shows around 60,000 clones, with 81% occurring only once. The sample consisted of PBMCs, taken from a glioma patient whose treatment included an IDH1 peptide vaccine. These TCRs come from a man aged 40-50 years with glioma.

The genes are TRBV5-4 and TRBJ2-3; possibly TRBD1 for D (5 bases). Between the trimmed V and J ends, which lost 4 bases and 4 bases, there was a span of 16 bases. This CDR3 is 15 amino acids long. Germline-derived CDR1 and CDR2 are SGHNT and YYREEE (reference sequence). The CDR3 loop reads CASSTPSVGPDTQYF. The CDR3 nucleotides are TGTGCCAGCAGCACCCCCTCTGTGGGGCCAGATACGCAGTATTTT.

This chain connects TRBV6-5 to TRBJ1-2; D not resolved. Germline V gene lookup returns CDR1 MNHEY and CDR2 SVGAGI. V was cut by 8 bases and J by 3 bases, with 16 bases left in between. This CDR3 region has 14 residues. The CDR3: CASRGRAPHYGYTF. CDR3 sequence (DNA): TGTGCCAGCCGGGGTAGGGCCCCGCACTATGGCTACACCTTC.

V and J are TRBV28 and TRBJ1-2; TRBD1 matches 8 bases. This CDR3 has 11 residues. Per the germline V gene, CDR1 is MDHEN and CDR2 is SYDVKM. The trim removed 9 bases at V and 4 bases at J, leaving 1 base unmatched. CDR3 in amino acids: CASGQGYGYTF. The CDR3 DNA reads TGTGCCAGTGGACAGGGCTATGGCTACACCTTC.

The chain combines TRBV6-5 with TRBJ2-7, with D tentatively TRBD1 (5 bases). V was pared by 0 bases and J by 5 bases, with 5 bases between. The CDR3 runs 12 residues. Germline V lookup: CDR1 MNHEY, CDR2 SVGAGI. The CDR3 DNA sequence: TGTGCCAGCAGTTACTCAGGGGACGAGCAGTACTTC. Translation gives CASSYSGDEQYF.

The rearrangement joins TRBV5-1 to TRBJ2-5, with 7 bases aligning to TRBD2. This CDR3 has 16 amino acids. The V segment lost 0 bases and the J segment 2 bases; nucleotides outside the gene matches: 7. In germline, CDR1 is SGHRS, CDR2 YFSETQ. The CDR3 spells CASSLAARGSQETQYF. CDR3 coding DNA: TGCGCCAGCAGCTTGGCCGCGCGGGGGTCTCAAGAGACCCAGTACTTC. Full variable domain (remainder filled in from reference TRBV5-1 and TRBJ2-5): KAGVTQTPRYLIKTRGQQVTLSCSPISGHRSVSWYQQTPGQGLQFLFEYFSETQRNKGNFPGRFSGRQFSNSRSEMNVSTLELGDSALYLCASSLAARGSQETQYFGPGTRLLVL.

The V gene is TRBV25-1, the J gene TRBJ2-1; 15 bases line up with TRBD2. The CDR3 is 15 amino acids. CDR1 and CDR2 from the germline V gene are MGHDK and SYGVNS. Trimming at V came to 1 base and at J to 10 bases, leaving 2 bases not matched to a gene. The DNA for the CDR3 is TGTGCCAGCAGTGAATGGGGGACTAGCGGGAGGGAGCAGTTCTTC. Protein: CASSEWGTSGREQFF.

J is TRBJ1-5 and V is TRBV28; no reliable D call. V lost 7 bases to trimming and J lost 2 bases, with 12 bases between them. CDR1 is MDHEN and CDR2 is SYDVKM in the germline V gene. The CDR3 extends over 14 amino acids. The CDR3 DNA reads TGTGCCAGCATGTACGGGGTAGGCAATCAGCCCCAGCATTTT. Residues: CASMYGVGNQPQHF.

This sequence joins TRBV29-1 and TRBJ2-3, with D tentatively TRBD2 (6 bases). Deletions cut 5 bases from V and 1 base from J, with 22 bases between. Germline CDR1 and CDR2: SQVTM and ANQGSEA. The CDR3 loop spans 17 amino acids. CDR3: CSVRPSRGSSGTDTQYF. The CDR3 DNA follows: TGCAGCGTTCGTCCCTCTCGGGGGTCTAGCGGCACAGATACGCAGTATTTT.

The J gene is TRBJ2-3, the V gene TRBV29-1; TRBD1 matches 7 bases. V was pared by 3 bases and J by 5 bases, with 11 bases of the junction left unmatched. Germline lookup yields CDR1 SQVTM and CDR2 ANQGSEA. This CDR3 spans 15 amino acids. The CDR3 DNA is TGCAGCGTTGACACAACCGGGACAGTTTTAGATACGCAGTATTTT. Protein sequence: CSVDTTGTVLDTQYF.

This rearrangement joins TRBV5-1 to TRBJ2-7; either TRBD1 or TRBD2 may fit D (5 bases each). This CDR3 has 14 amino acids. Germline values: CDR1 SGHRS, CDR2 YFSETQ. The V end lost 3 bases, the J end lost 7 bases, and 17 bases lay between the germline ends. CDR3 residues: CASSSGTAPGEQYF. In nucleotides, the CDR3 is TGCGCCAGCAGCTCGGGGACGGCCCCGGGGGAGCAGTACTTC.

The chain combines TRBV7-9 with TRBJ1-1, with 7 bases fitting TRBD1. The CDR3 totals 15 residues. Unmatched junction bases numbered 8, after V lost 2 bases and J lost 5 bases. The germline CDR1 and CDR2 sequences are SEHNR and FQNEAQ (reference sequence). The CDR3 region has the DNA TGTGCCAGCAGCTTATCACAGACAGGGCGAACTGAAGCTTTCTTT. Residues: CASSLSQTGRTEAFF. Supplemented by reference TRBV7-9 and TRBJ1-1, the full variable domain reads DTGVSQNPRHKITKRGQNVTFRCDPISEHNRLYWYRQTLGQGPEFLTYFQNEAQLEKSRLLSDRFSAERPKGSFSTLEIQRTEQGDSAMYLCASSLSQTGRTEAFFGQGTRLTVV.

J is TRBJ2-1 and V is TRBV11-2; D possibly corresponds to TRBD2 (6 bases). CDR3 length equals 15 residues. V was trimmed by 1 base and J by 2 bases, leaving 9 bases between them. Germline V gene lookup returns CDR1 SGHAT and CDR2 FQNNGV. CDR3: CASSLVSGAYNEQFF. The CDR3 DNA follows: TGTGCCAGCAGCTTAGTTAGCGGCGCCTACAATGAGCAGTTCTTC.

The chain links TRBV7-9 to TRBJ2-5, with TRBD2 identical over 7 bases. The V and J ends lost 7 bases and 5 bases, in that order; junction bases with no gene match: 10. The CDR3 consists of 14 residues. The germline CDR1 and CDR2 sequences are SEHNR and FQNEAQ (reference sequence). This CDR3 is CASTLAGATETQYF. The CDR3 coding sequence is TGTGCCAGCACCTTGGCGGGAGCAACGGAGACCCAGTACTTC.

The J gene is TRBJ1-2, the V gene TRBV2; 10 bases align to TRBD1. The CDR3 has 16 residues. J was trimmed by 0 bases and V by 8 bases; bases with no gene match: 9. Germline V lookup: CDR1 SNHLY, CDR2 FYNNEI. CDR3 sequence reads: CASYPGQGRANYGYTF. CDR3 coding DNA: TGTGCCAGCTATCCGGGACAGGGGAGAGCTAACTATGGCTACACCTTC.

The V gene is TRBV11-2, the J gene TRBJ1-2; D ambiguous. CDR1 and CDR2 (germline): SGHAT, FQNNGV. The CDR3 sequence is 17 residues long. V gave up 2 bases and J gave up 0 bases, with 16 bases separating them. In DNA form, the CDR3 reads TGTGCCAGCAGCTTAAGCAGGATTGATACAGCTAACTATGGCTACACCTTC. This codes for CASSLSRIDTANYGYTF.